One sample yielded the 18 T cell receptor beta chains listed below, sequenced in a study of T cell responses to AZD1222 COVID-19 vaccine. Sequencing used immunoSEQ multiplex PCR; TCRdb keeps in-frame clones, though not all of them. The table includes roughly 130,000 clones, roughly 90% detected once. This material consisted of peripheral blood, taken on day 0 of AZD1222 vaccination. The receptors derive from an adult in good health.

This clone was counted once. The V and J genes are TRBV7-2 and TRBJ2-7; 10 bases are shared with TRBD2. The CDR3 has 13 residues. Trimming removed 4 bases from V and 6 bases from J; junction bases left unmatched: 3. Germline V lookup: CDR1 SGHTA, CDR2 FQGNSA. In nucleotides, the CDR3 is TGTGCCAGCAGCTCGGCTAGCGGGGGCGAGCAGTACTTC. Amino acids: CASSSASGGEQYF.

The chain is built from TRBV6-2 or TRBV6-3 and TRBJ1-3; D ambiguous. V gave up 5 bases and J gave up 0 bases, with 14 bases separating them. Per the germline V gene, CDR1 is MNHEY and CDR2 is SVGEGT. The CDR3 covers 16 residues. The CDR3 here is CASSNGLFRSGNTIYF. The CDR3 DNA sequence: TGTGCCAGCAGTAACGGACTTTTTCGCTCTGGAAACACCATATATTTT.

The chain links TRBV4-3 to TRBJ2-1; D is unresolved. The germline CDR1 and CDR2 sequences are LGHNA and YSLEER. The CDR3 runs 17 residues. V shed 3 bases and J shed 0 bases, with 15 bases lying between them. For the CDR3, the DNA is TGCGCCAGCAGCCAGCGCTTTGGCGGCCTCTCCTACAATGAGCAGTTCTTC. Amino acid sequence: CASSQRFGGLSYNEQFF.

This clone was observed once. This chain links TRBV11-2 with TRBJ2-1, with TRBD2 identical over 12 bases. V shed 7 bases and J 3 bases; nucleotides not matched to a gene: 13. Germline CDR1 and CDR2: SGHAT and FQNNGV. The CDR3 has 18 residues. The CDR3 coding sequence is TGTGCCAGCAAAGAGTGGACTAGCGGGACCCCCCGCTACAATGAGCAGTTCTTC. Protein sequence: CASKEWTSGTPRYNEQFF.

The V and J genes are TRBV5-1 and TRBJ2-3, with TRBD1 as a possible D gene (6 bases). This CDR3 has 15 residues. V gave up 4 bases and J gave up 2 bases, with 14 bases separating them. Per germline, CDR1 SGHRS and CDR2 YFSETQ. DNA of the CDR3: TGCGCCAGCAGCCCCTTACAGGGAGACACAGATACGCAGTATTTT. It codes for CASSPLQGDTDTQYF.

V usage is TRBV6-5 and J usage is TRBJ1-2, with 9 bases lining up with TRBD1. Germline CDR1 MNHEY, CDR2 SVGAGI. V shed 4 bases, J shed 4 bases, and the junction held 7 bases outside the gene matches. This CDR3 is built from 15 residues. The CDR3 region has the DNA TGTGCCAGCAGTTCCTGGACAGGGGCGACCTATGGCTACACCTTC. This gives the protein CASSSWTGATYGYTF.

V gene TRBV5-1 combines with J gene TRBJ1-2; possible D gene TRBD1, 6 bases. The germline gives CDR1 SGHRS, CDR2 YFSETQ. The CDR3 length is 13 residues. V dropped 7 bases and J dropped 7 bases, with 17 bases sitting between them. This chain's CDR3 is CASLGDRLSGYTF. As DNA, the CDR3 is TGCGCCAGCCTCGGAGACAGGCTGAGTGGCTACACCTTC.

This clone was counted a single time. The chain uses TRBV7-9 and TRBJ2-1, with D unclear. This CDR3 has 13 amino acids. Germline loops: CDR1 SEHNR, CDR2 FQNEAQ (reference sequence). Trimming removed 2 bases from V and 6 bases from J, with 8 bases in between. CDR3 protein: CASSLIIGNEQFF. The CDR3 DNA is TGTGCCAGCAGCTTAATTATCGGCAATGAGCAGTTCTTC. Drawing the rest from reference TRBV7-9 and TRBJ2-1, the complete variable domain is DTGVSQNPRHKITKRGQNVTFRCDPISEHNRLYWYRQTLGQGPEFLTYFQNEAQLEKSRLLSDRFSAERPKGSFSTLEIQRTEQGDSAMYLCASSLIIGNEQFFGPGTRLTVL.

The rearrangement joins TRBV27 to TRBJ2-7, with D uncertain. Trimming took 3 bases from V and 6 from J, leaving 18 bases between them. Germline V gene lookup returns CDR1 MNHEY and CDR2 SMNVEV (reference sequence). The CDR3 has 15 residues. The CDR3: CASSFNGLGLGEQYF. In nucleotides, the CDR3 is TGTGCCAGCAGTTTCAACGGGCTGGGTTTGGGCGAGCAGTACTTC.

This chain uses TRBV28 with TRBJ1-2, with D uncertain. V was cut by 1 base and J by 8 bases, with 11 bases left in between. Germline V CDR1 and CDR2: MDHEN, SYDVKM. This CDR3 spans 13 amino acids. CDR3: CASSLSGAGGYTF. The CDR3 DNA follows: TGTGCCAGCAGTTTATCCGGAGCTGGGGGCTACACCTTC.

J is TRBJ2-7 and V is TRBV5-5, with D unresolved. The CDR3 loop spans 15 amino acids. Looked up from germline, CDR1 is SGHKS and CDR2 is YYEKEE (reference sequence). Trimming shortened V by 4 bases and J by 3 bases, and 17 bases separated the two germline ends. The CDR3 bases are TGTGCCAGCAGCACCCCCGGGCTGCCCGGCTACGAGCAGTACTTC. Protein: CASSTPGLPGYEQYF.

The chain combines TRBV20-1 with TRBJ2-1; TRBD2 is a possible D gene (5 bases). The CDR3 is made up of 14 amino acids. V was pared by 3 bases and J by 6 bases, with 15 bases between. Germline V gene lookup returns CDR1 DFQATT and CDR2 SNEGSKA (reference sequence). Written as DNA, the CDR3 is TGCAGTGCTAGTCACCCACGTAGCGCCAATGAGCAGTTCTTC. Protein: CSASHPRSANEQFF.

As DNA, the CDR3 is TGTGCCAGCAGTTACCCCTGGGACAGGAGGCGGGAGACCCAGTACTTC. Amino acids: CASSYPWDRRRETQYF. The gene calls are TRBV6-2 or TRBV6-3 and TRBJ2-5; 8 bases are a match to TRBD1. This CDR3 is 16 amino acids long. The ends lost 2 bases at V and 5 bases at J; junction bases unmatched: 10. The germline gives CDR1 MNHEY, CDR2 SVGEGT.

V usage is TRBV4-2 and J usage is TRBJ2-4, with a possible D match to TRBD2 (7 bases). The CDR3 is 16 amino acids. V was trimmed by 0 bases and J by 6 bases, leaving 15 bases between them. The germline V gene has CDR1 LGHNA and CDR2 YNFKEQ. CDR3 region: CASSQDGGGLGNIQYF. The DNA for the CDR3 is TGTGCCAGCAGCCAAGATGGGGGGGGCTTAGGAAACATTCAGTACTTC.

The V and J genes are TRBV5-1 and TRBJ1-1, with 7 bases that match TRBD1. V shed 3 bases and J 2 bases; nucleotides not matched to a gene: 4. This CDR3 is built from 14 residues. Looked up from germline, CDR1 is SGHRS and CDR2 is YFSETQ. CDR3 amino acids: CASSWTGRNTEAFF. The CDR3 nucleotides read TGCGCCAGCAGCTGGACAGGTCGTAACACTGAAGCTTTCTTT.

V is TRBV5-6 and J is TRBJ1-1; D uncertain. Germline V gene data show CDR1 as SGHDT and CDR2 as YYEEEE. This CDR3 comprises 14 residues. Between the trimmed V and J ends, which lost 2 bases and 0 bases, there was a span of 8 bases. The CDR3 loop reads CASSLKVMNTEAFF. The DNA for the CDR3 is TGTGCCAGCAGCTTAAAGGTAATGAACACTGAAGCTTTCTTT.

V gene TRBV7-3 combines with J gene TRBJ2-5; 12 bases line up with TRBD2. The CDR3 loop spans 16 amino acids. In germline, CDR1 is SGHTA, CDR2 FQGTGA. Unmatched junction bases numbered 8, after V lost 5 bases and J lost 4 bases. The chain's CDR3 is CASSAGLAGITETQYF. The CDR3 DNA sequence: TGTGCCAGCAGCGCTGGACTAGCGGGAATTACAGAGACCCAGTACTTC.

The table lists this clone with a count of one. This chain links TRBV7-8 with TRBJ2-3, with D tentatively TRBD1 (6 bases). Trimming pared 10 bases from V and 4 bases from J, leaving 15 bases between. The CDR3 contains 13 residues. Germline V gives CDR1 SGHVS, CDR2 FQNEAQ. The CDR3 sequence: CAIHPQGPDTQYF. CDR3 nucleotide sequence: TGTGCCATCCACCCGCAGGGGCCAGATACGCAGTATTTT.